This T cell receptor beta chain was profiled in a study of cytomegalovirus exposure and HLA in healthy donors. Primers: 60 Vbeta forward and 13 Jbeta reverse. Repertoires were generated with immunoSEQ multiplex PCR, while TCRdb's copy carries only in-frame clones and drops some. The data contain about 130,000 clones, around 80% of them singletons. The material sequenced was PBMCs. The origin of this receptor is a man aged 45-65 years in good health and CMV-seronegative.

The CDR3 reads CASNRQGTDGNTIYF. Here the CDR3 DNA reads TGTGCCAGCAACCGACAGGGAACGGACGGAAACACCATATATTTT. The chain is built from TRBV5-6 and TRBJ1-3, with 7 bases aligning to TRBD1. Germline CDR1 and CDR2: SGHDT and YYEEEE. V trimming: 6 bases; J trimming: 4 bases; junction bases outside the gene matches: 10. CDR3 size: 15 residues.